What follows are 10 T cell receptor beta chains derived from one specimen sequenced in a study of control samples from healthy donors and cancer patients. The data were produced by immunoSEQ multiplex PCR, yet TCRdb's version contains in-frame clones alone and is incomplete. The data hold about 50,000 clones, with around nine tenths observed a single time. Sequencing used PBMCs. These receptor sequences come from a man between 25 and 39 years old with colorectal cancer.

The rearrangement links TRBV19 to TRBJ2-4, with D maybe TRBD1 (6 bases). Germline CDR1 reads LNHDA; CDR2 reads SQIVND (reference sequence). Trimming cost V 4 bases and J 1 base, with 14 bases left between them. The CDR3 length is 16 residues. CDR3 region: CASSTQGRGAKNIQYF. In nucleotides, the CDR3 is TGTGCCAGTAGTACCCAGGGGCGCGGGGCCAAAAACATTCAGTACTTC.

The chain links TRBV5-6 to TRBJ2-3; unclear D gene. The CDR3 is 16 amino acids. Germline-derived CDR1 and CDR2 are SGHDT and YYEEEE. V lost 3 bases and J 6 bases, leaving 20 bases between the germline ends. CDR3 amino acids: CASSSSGLINGDTQYF. For the CDR3, the DNA is TGTGCCAGCAGCTCCTCCGGGCTTATTAATGGGGATACGCAGTATTTT.

The V and J genes are TRBV30 and TRBJ2-2; 7 bases are a match to TRBD1. J gave up 2 bases and V 4 bases, and 4 bases lay outside the gene matches. The CDR3 spans 14 residues. Looked up from germline, CDR1 is GTSNPN and CDR2 is SVGIG (reference sequence). CDR3 amino acids: CAWTRDSNTGELFF. In nucleotides, the CDR3 is TGTGCCTGGACGAGGGACAGCAACACCGGGGAGCTGTTTTTT. The entire variable domain, with the rest obtained from reference TRBV30 and TRBJ2-2, is as follows: SQTIHQWPATLVQPVGSPLSLECTVEGTSNPNLYWYRQAAGRGLQLLFYSVGIGQISSEVPQNLSASRPQDRQFILSSKKLLLSDSGFYLCAWTRDSNTGELFFGEGSRLTVL.

The rearrangement joins TRBV6-2 or TRBV6-3 to TRBJ1-1, with 8 bases aligning to TRBD1. The trim removed 6 bases at V and 8 bases at J, leaving 14 bases unmatched. The CDR3 extends over 15 amino acids. Germline CDR1 MNHEY, CDR2 SVGEGT. The CDR3 nucleotides read TGTGCCAGCAGCCTACTCCCCCCCGGGACAGGCGAAGCTTTCTTT. Its translation is CASSLLPPGTGEAFF.

This chain connects TRBV10-3 to TRBJ1-1; 9 positions match TRBD1. The germline gives CDR1 ENHRY, CDR2 SYGVKD. This CDR3 has 14 residues. Unmatched junction bases numbered 8, after V lost 10 bases and J lost 2 bases. In DNA, the CDR3 is TGTGCCACCAGCCGGGACAGGGATAACACTGAAGCTTTCTTT. It encodes CATSRDRDNTEAFF.

This clone showed up just a few times. The CDR3 coding sequence is TGTGCCAGCAGCTTAAATACTAATCAGCCCCAGCATTTT. It encodes CASSLNTNQPQHF. This chain uses TRBV11-2 with TRBJ1-5; D gene unclear. Per germline, CDR1 SGHAT and CDR2 FQNNGV. Deletions cut 2 bases from V and 4 bases from J, with 6 bases between. This CDR3 is 13 amino acids long.

The chain combines TRBV27 with TRBJ2-2; TRBD2 agrees at 8 bases. With 2 bases clipped from V and 5 bases from J, the junction kept 7 bases outside the gene matches. The CDR3 is 16 amino acids. CDR1 is MNHEY and CDR2 is SMNVEV in the germline V gene (reference sequence). The DNA of the CDR3 is TGTGCCAGCAGTTTAAGGGCGGGGGGTCTTACCGGGGAGCTGTTTTTT. Translation gives CASSLRAGGLTGELFF.

The rearrangement joins TRBV10-3 to TRBJ1-2, with 8 bases lining up with TRBD1. This CDR3 spans 16 amino acids. V dropped 0 bases and J dropped 6; count of bases not matched to a gene: 9. Germline V gene data show CDR1 as ENHRY and CDR2 as SYGVKD. The CDR3 sequence: CAISESSGGATDGYTF. CDR3 nucleotide sequence: TGTGCCATCAGTGAGTCATCAGGGGGCGCGACGGATGGCTACACCTTC.

The rearrangement links TRBV11-3 to TRBJ2-3; TRBD1 aligns across 8 bases. The CDR3 has 15 residues. V dropped 5 bases and J dropped 2; count of bases not matched to a gene: 6. Germline CDR1 SGHNT, CDR2 YENEEA. CDR3 region: CASSPRQGSTDTQYF. The CDR3 bases are TGTGCCAGCAGCCCCCGACAGGGGTCCACAGATACGCAGTATTTT.

The chain links TRBV7-7 to TRBJ2-6; D is uncertain. Germline CDR1 SSHAT, CDR2 FNYEAQ (reference sequence). The CDR3 is made up of 14 amino acids. The CDR3 coding sequence is TGTGCTAGCCACCAACGGTGGATGGCCAACGTCCTGACTTTC. Its protein is CASHQRWMANVLTF. The full variable domain, rest sourced from reference TRBV7-7 and TRBJ2-6, is GAGVSQSPRYKVTKRGQDVTLRCDPISSHATLYWYQQALGQGPEFLTYFNYEAQPDKSGLPSDRFSAERPEGSISTLTIQRTEQRDSAMYRCASHQRWMANVLTFGAGSRLTVL.